This entry is about one T cell receptor (beta chain). Its cognate antigen is unknown. The germline V gene has CDR1 ENHRY and CDR2 SYGVKD. This CDR3 spans 13 amino acids. V dropped 5 bases and J dropped 5 bases, with 12 bases sitting between them. TCRdb used MiXCR to reprocess the reads, holding one entry per CDR3 protein. The repertoire has approximately 400,000 distinct CDR3 sequences, roughly a third of them found once; the top ten carry about 13%. The sample comes from a study of T cell repertoires in cytomegalovirus infection. Turning to the study itself: Shared public TCR beta signatures pointed to both CMV infection and a matching HLA type. Study observations and caveats: CMV-specific TCR beta clonotypes restricted by HLA-C were the ones dominating the ex vivo response. There were carriers of CMV plus the relevant HLA, and cumulative public TCR beta family frequency identified them.

This chain connects TRBV10-3 to TRBJ1-1; D is undetermined. The TCR comes from a human donor in good health (CMV status not recorded). Some clones in this sample may be carry-over from other donors' samples. Sequencing was performed on PBMCs. DNA for the CDR3: TGTGCCATCAGTCTACGGCAGGAGACTGAAGCTTTCTTT. The encoded protein is CAISLRQETEAFF.